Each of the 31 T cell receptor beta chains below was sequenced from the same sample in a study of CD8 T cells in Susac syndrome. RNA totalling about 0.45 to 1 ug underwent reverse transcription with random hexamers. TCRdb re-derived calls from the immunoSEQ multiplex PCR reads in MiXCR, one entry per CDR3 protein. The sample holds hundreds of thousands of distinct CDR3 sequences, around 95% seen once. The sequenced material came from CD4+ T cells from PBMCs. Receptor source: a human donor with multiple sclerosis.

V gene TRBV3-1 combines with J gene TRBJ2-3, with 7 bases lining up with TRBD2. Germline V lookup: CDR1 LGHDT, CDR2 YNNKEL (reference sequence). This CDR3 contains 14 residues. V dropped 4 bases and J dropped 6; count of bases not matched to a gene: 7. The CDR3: CASSRGLVPDTQYF. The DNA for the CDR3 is TGTGCCAGCAGCCGAGGACTAGTTCCCGATACGCAGTATTTT.

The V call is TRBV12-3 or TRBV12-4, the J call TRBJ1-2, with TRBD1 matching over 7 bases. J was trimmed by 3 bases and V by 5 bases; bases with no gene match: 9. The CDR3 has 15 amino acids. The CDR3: CASSPRTGADYGYTF. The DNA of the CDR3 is TGTGCCAGCAGTCCGCGGACAGGAGCGGACTATGGCTACACCTTC.

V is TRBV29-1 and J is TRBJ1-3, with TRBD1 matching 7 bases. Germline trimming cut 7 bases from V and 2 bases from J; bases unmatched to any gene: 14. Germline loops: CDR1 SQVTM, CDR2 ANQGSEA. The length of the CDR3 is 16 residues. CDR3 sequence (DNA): TGCAGCGCTGCTCAAGACGACAGGGTAGCTGGAAACACCATATATTTT. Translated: CSAAQDDRVAGNTIYF.

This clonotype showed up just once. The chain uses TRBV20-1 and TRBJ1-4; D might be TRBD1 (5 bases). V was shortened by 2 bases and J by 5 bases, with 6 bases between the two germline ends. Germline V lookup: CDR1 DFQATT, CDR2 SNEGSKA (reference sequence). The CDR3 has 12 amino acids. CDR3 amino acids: CSARRGNEKLFF. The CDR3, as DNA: TGCAGTGCTAGACGGGGGAATGAAAAACTGTTTTTT.

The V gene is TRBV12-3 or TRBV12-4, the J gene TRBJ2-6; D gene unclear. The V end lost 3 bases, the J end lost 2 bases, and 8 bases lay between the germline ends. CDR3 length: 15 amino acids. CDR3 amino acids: CASSLRTTGANVLTF. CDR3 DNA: TGTGCCAGCAGTTTGAGGACCACTGGGGCCAACGTCCTGACTTTC.

CDR3 nucleotides: TGCAGCGTTGGAGGACAGGGGGACGAGCAGTACGTC. Translating gives CSVGGQGDEQYV. The chain carries TRBV29-1 and TRBJ2-7; 10 bases agree with TRBD1. The V gene's germline CDR1 is SQVTM and CDR2 ANQGSEA. The ends lost 4 bases at V and 5 bases at J; junction bases unmatched: 2. This CDR3 comprises 12 residues.

CDR3: CASSYLRWDSPLHF. The CDR3 nucleotides read TGTGCCAGCAGTTACCTCCGGTGGGATTCACCCCTCCACTTT. J is TRBJ1-6 and V is TRBV12-3 or TRBV12-4; D remains ambiguous. Trimming removed 4 bases from V and 8 bases from J, with 12 bases in between. The CDR3 extends over 14 amino acids.

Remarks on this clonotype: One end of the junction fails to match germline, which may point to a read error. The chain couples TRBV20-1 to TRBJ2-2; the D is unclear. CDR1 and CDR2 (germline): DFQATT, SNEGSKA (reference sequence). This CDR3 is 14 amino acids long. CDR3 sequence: CSARDTRKTGELFF. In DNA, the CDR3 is TGCAGTGCCAGAGATACCAGGAAGACCGGGGAGCTGTTTTTT.

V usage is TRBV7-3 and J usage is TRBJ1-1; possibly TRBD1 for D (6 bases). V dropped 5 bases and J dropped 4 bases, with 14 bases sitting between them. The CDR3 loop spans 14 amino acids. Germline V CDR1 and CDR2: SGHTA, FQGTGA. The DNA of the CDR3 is TGTGCCAGCAGCCTGACAGGACCGGGCACTGAAGCTTTCTTT. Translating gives CASSLTGPGTEAFF.

The CDR3 DNA follows: TGTGCCAGCAGCCGCCGGGACAGCAATTCACCCCTCCACTTT. It codes for CASSRRDSNSPLHF. The V gene is TRBV5-4, the J gene TRBJ1-6; 7 bases align to TRBD1. V lost 4 bases, J lost 7 bases, and 5 bases stayed unmatched. This CDR3 has 14 residues. CDR1 and CDR2 from the germline V gene are SGHNT and YYREEE (reference sequence).

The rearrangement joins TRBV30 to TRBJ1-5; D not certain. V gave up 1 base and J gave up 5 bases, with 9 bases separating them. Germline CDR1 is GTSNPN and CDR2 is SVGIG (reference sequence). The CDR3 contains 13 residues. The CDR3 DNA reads TGTGCCTGGAGTGATAGGGCAGATCAGCCCCAGCATTTT. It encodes CAWSDRADQPQHF.

The CDR3, as DNA: TGTGCCAGCTCACCGGGACTGAATACGAGAGAGCAGTACTTC. Its protein product is CASSPGLNTREQYF. This chain uses TRBV18 with TRBJ2-7; D may be TRBD2 (6 bases). V dropped 3 bases and J dropped 7 bases, with 16 bases sitting between them. The CDR3 contains 14 residues. In germline, CDR1 is KGHSH, CDR2 LQKENI.

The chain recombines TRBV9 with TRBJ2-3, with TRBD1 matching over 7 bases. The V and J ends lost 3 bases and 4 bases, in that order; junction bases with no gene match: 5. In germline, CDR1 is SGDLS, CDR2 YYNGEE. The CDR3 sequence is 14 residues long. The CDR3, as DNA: TGTGCCAGCAGCGGCCGACAGGGACCAGATACGCAGTATTTT. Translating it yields CASSGRQGPDTQYF.

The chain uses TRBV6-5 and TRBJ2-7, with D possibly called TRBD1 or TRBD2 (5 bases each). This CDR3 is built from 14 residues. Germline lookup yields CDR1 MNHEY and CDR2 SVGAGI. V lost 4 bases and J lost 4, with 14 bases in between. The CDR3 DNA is TGTGCCAGCAGTTCCGGGACCCCTAGGTACGAGCAGTACTTC. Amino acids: CASSSGTPRYEQYF.

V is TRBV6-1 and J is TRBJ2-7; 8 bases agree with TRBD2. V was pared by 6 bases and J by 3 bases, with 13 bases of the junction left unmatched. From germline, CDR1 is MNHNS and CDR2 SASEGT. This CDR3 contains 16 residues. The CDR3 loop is CASSHRVGRGDYEQYF. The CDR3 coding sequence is TGTGCCAGCAGCCACCGCGTGGGGCGGGGGGACTACGAGCAGTACTTC.

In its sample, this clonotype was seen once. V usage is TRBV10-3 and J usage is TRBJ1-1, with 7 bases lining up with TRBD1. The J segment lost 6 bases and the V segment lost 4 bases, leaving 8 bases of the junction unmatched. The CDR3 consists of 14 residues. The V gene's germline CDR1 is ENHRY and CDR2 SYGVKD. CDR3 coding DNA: TGTGCCATCAGTGGACAGGGCGATTACTCTGAAGCTTTCTTT. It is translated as CAISGQGDYSEAFF.

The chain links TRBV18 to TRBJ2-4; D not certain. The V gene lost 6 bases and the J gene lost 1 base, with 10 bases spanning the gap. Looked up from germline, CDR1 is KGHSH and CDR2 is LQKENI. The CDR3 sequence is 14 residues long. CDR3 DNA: TGTGCCAGCTCTCCAGTGGTGGCCAAAAACATTCAGTACTTC. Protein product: CASSPVVAKNIQYF.

CDR3 in DNA: TGCAGTGCCCGGAGGGCCCGCGGGCCCGAGGGGGAGCAGTACTTC. Its protein is CSARRARGPEGEQYF. The gene calls are TRBV20-1 and TRBJ2-7; TRBD2 is a possible D gene (6 bases). Trimming left V 6 bases short and J 7 bases short, with 25 bases between. CDR1 DFQATT and CDR2 SNEGSKA come from the germline V gene (reference sequence). This CDR3 comprises 15 residues.

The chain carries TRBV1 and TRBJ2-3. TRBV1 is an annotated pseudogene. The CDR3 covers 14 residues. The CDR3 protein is CTSSHGGRTDTQYF. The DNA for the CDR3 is TGCACCAGCAGCCACGGTGGTCGCACAGATACGCAGTATTTT.

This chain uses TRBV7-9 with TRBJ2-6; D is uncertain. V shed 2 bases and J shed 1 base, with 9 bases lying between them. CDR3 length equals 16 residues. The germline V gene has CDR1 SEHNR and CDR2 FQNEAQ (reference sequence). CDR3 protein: CASSLSSMSGANVLTF. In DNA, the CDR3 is TGTGCCAGCAGCTTATCGTCAATGTCTGGGGCCAACGTCCTGACTTTC.

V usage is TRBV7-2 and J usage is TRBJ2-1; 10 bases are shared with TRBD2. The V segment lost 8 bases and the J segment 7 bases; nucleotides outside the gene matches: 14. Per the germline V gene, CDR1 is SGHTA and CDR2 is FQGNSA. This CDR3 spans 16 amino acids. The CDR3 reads CASQPFSAGGRNEQFF. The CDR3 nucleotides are TGTGCCAGCCAGCCTTTTTCAGCGGGGGGGCGGAATGAGCAGTTCTTC.

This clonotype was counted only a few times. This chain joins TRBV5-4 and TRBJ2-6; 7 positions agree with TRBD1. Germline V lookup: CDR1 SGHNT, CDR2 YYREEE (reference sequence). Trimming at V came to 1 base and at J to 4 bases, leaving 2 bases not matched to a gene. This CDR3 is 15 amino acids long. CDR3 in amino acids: CASSLTGAGANVLTF. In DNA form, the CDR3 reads TGTGCCAGCAGCTTGACAGGGGCCGGGGCCAACGTCCTGACTTTC. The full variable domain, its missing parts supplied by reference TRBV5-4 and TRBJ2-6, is ETGVTQSPTHLIKTRGQQVTLRCSSQSGHNTVSWYQQALGQGPQFIFQYYREEENGRGNFPPRFSGLQFPNYSSELNVNALELDDSALYLCASSLTGAGANVLTFGAGSRLTVL.

The DNA of the CDR3 is TGTGCCAGCACCCTGTCGTCGAGCTCTCACCCGCTCCTCTATGGCTACACCTTC. Its translation: CASTLSSSSHPLLYGYTF. This chain joins TRBV6-1 and TRBJ1-2; no reliable D call. Germline loops: CDR1 MNHNS, CDR2 SASEGT. This CDR3 has 18 residues. V was cut by 7 bases and J by 4 bases, with 28 bases left in between.

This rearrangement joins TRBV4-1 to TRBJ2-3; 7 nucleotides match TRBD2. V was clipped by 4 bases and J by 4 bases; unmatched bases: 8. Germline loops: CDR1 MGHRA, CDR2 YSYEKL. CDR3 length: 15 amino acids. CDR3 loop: CASSRTSDGADTQYF. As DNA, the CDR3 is TGCGCCAGCAGCCGAACTAGCGACGGGGCAGATACGCAGTATTTT.

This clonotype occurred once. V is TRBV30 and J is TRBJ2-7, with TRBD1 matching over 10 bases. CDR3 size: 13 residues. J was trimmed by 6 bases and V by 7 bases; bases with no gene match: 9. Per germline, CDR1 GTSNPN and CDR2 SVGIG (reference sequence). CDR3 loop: CASFRDRGPEQYF. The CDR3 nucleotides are TGTGCCTCCTTCCGGGACAGGGGACCCGAGCAGTACTTC.

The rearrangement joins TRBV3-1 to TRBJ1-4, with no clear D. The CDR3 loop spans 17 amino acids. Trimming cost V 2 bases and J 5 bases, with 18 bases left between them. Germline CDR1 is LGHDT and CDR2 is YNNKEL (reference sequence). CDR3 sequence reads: CASSQWGQVAENEKLFF. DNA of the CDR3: TGTGCCAGCAGCCAATGGGGTCAGGTCGCGGAGAATGAAAAACTGTTTTTT. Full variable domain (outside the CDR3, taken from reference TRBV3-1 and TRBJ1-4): DTAVSQTPKYLVTQMGNDKSIKCEQNLGHDTMYWYKQDSKKFLKIMFSYNNKELIINETVPNRFSPKSPDKAHLNLHINSLELGDSAVYFCASSQWGQVAENEKLFFGSGTQLSVL.

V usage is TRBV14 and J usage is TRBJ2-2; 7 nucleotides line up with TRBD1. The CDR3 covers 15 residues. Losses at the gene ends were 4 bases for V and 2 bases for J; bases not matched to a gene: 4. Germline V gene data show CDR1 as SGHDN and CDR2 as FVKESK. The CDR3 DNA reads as TGTGCCAGCAGCCGGACAGGAATTAACACCGGGGAGCTGTTTTTT. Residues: CASSRTGINTGELFF.

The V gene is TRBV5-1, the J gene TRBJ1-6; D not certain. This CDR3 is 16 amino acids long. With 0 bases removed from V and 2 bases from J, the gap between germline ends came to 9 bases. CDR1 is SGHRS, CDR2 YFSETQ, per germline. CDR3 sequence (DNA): TGCGCCAGCAGCTTGGCTGTAAGCGCCTATAATTCACCCCTCCACTTT. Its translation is CASSLAVSAYNSPLHF.

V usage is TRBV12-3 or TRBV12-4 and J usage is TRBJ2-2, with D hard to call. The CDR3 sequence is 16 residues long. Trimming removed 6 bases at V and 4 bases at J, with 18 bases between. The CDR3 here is CASSPSGRATTGELFF. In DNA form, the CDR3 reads TGTGCCAGCAGCCCTTCGGGTAGGGCGACCACCGGGGAGCTGTTTTTT.

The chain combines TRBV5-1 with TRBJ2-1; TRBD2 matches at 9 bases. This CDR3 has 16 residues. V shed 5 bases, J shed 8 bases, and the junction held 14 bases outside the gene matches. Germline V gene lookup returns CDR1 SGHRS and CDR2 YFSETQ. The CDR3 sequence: CASRPLGGGAFDEQFF. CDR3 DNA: TGCGCCAGCAGACCATTAGGCGGGGGGGCCTTTGATGAGCAGTTCTTC.

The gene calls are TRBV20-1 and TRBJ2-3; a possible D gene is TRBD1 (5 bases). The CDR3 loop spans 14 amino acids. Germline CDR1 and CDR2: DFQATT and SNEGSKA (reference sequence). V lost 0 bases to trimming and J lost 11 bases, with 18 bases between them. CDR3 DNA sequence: TGCAGTGCTAGAGATAACATCATAGGACACCTGCAGTATTTT. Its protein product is CSARDNIIGHLQYF.